Presented here are 6 T cell receptor beta chains from one specimen sequenced in a study of blood T cell repertoires in COVID-19 (dated by TCRdb to 2018 to 2021). Libraries came from the immunoSEQ multiplex PCR assay. Imported from immuneACCESS, the table was reduced by TCRdb to in-frame sequences with V and J called. These copies leave out some clones; in studies compared against another copy, an unresolved V gene accounts for under half, and the cause of the remainder is not known. This sample is represented by roughly 120,000 clones; 75% to 90% of them were singletons. The ten most abundant clones make up about 29% of the sample. Sequencing was done on a sample of peripheral blood. The receptors come from a man in his 70s with active or convalescent COVID-19.

CDR3 coding DNA: TGTGCCAGCAGCCAGAGTTTCTCTGGAAACACCATATATTTT. Translated: CASSQSFSGNTIYF. This sequence joins TRBV14 and TRBJ1-3; D gene uncertain. The germline V gene has CDR1 SGHDN and CDR2 FVKESK. The CDR3 covers 14 residues. Trimming left V 3 bases short and J 0 bases short, with 6 bases between.

V is TRBV7-6 and J is TRBJ2-2, with 11 bases fitting TRBD2. The CDR3 is made up of 16 amino acids. CDR1 and CDR2 from the germline V gene are SGHVS and FNYEAQ. V lost 2 bases to trimming and J lost 5 bases; unmatched junction nucleotides: 4. CDR3 nucleotides: TGTGCCAGCAGCTTACGGGTAGCGGGAGGGACCGGGGAGCTGTTTTTT. Protein: CASSLRVAGGTGELFF.

J is TRBJ1-5 and V is TRBV27; maybe TRBD1 (5 bases). V was shortened by 3 bases and J by 5 bases, with 11 bases between the two germline ends. Germline V gene data show CDR1 as MNHEY and CDR2 as SMNVEV (reference sequence). The CDR3 contains 14 residues. CDR3 loop: CASSFQGLDQPQHF. Written as DNA, the CDR3 is TGTGCCAGCAGTTTCCAGGGACTGGATCAGCCCCAGCATTTT.

The J gene is TRBJ1-2, the V gene TRBV10-3; 9 nucleotides align to TRBD1. In germline, CDR1 is ENHRY, CDR2 SYGVKD. The CDR3 spans 13 residues. J gave up 2 bases and V 6 bases, and 1 base lay outside the gene matches. DNA for the CDR3: TGTGCCATCAGAGGACAGGGGAACTATGGCTACACCTTC. It is translated as CAIRGQGNYGYTF.

The J gene is TRBJ2-5, the V gene TRBV19, with D tentatively TRBD1 (6 bases). CDR1 is LNHDA and CDR2 is SQIVND in the germline V gene (reference sequence). The CDR3 runs to 16 residues. Trimming pared 5 bases from V and 3 bases from J, leaving 19 bases between. The DNA of the CDR3 is TGTGCCAGTAGTCCCGACGTGTGGGGGCGTGAAGAGACCCAGTACTTC. Its protein product is CASSPDVWGREETQYF.

The CDR3 region has the DNA TGTGCCAGCAGTGAAGTTCCTGGACAGGGAGCCTACGAGCAGTACTTC. The encoded protein is CASSEVPGQGAYEQYF. The chain uses TRBV6-1 and TRBJ2-7, with 8 bases lining up with TRBD1. The CDR3 is 16 amino acids. The ends lost 1 base at V and 2 bases at J; junction bases unmatched: 7. CDR1 is MNHNS, CDR2 SASEGT, per germline.